This entry concerns a single T cell receptor beta chain. Antigen unknown. The CDR3 extends 3 residues past the end of the read, so its final part is completed from the germline J gene. MY09/MY11 PCR detected cervical HPV DNA; dot-blot assigned genotypes. The entry originates in a study of T cells in women clearing cervical HPV infection. Study in general: Controls gave blood once infection was undetectable; cases at lesion identification.

Points from the study as a whole: Controls had more TRBV6-7 (around 0.15%) than cases (approximately 0.11%). T-cell numbers per sample were unknown and may explain richness differences.

In germline, CDR1 is LGHNA, CDR2 YNFKEQ. The CDR3 covers 14 residues. Profiling relied on immunoSEQ multiplex PCR, and the TCRdb table lists in-frame clones only, not all of them. In all, the sample yields roughly 50,000 clones. This chain joins TRBV4-2 and TRBJ1-2; D possibly corresponds to TRBD1 (6 bases). The sample consisted of blood buffy coat. The sequence came from a woman between 18 and 75 years old with a cervical HPV16 infection that either progressed to CIN3+ or cleared (not recorded which). CDR3 DNA (partial): TGTGCCAGCAGCCAAGAACAGGGAATAGATAGC. Amino acid sequence: CASSQEQGIDS. The complete CDR3 sequence is CASSQEQGIDSYTF.